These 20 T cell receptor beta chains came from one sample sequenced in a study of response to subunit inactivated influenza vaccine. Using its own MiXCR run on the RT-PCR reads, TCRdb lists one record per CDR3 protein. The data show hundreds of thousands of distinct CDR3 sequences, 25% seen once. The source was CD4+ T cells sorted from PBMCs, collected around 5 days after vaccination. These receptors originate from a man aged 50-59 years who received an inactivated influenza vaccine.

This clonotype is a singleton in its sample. The CDR3 region has the DNA TGTGCCAGCATTCGGACTAGCGGGAGGACCGGGGAGCTGTTTTTT. This codes for CASIRTSGRTGELFF. V gene TRBV28 combines with J gene TRBJ2-2; 14 nucleotides align to TRBD2. J gave up 5 bases and V 7 bases, and 3 bases lay outside the gene matches. The CDR3 spans 15 residues. The germline gives CDR1 MDHEN, CDR2 SYDVKM.

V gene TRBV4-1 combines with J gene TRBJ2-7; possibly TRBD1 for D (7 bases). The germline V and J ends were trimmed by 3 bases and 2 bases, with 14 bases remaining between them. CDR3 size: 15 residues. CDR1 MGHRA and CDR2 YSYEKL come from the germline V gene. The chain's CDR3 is CASSHQGGLPYEQYF. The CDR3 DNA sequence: TGCGCCAGCAGCCACCAGGGGGGACTTCCCTACGAGCAGTACTTC.

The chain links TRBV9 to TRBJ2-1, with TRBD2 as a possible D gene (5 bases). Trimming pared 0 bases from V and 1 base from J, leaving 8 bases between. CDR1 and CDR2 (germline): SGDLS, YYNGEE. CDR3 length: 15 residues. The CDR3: CASSVVEVSYNEQFF. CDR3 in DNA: TGTGCCAGCAGCGTAGTGGAGGTTTCCTACAATGAGCAGTTCTTC.

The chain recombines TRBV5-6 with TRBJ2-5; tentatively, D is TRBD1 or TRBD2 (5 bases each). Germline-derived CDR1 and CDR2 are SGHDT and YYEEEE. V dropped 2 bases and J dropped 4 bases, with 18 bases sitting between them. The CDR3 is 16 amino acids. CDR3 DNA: TGTGCCAGCAGCTTTGGGGCTAGCACTGCTGGAGAGACCCAGTACTTC. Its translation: CASSFGASTAGETQYF.

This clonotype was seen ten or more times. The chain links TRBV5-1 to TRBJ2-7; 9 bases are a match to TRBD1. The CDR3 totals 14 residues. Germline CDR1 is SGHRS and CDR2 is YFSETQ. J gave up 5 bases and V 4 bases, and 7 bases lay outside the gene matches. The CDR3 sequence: CASSRRTGGDEQYF. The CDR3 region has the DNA TGCGCCAGCAGCAGGAGAACAGGGGGCGACGAGCAGTACTTC.

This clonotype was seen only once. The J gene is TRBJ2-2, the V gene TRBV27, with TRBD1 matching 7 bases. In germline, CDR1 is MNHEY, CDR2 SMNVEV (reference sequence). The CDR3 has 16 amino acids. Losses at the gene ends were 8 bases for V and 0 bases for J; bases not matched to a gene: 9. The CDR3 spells CASRPGQIANTGELFF. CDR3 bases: TGTGCCAGCCGCCCGGGACAGATCGCGAACACCGGGGAGCTGTTTTTT.

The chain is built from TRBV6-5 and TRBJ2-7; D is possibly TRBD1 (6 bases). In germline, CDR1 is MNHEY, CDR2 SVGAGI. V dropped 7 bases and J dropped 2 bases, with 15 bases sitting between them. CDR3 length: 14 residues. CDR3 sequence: CASNSGVGPYEQYF. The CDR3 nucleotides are TGTGCCAGCAATTCAGGGGTCGGACCCTACGAGCAGTACTTC.

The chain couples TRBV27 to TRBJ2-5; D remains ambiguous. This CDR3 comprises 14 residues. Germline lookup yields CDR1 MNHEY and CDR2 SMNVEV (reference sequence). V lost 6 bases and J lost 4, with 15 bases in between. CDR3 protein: CASSPAARGETQYF. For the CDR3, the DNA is TGTGCCAGCAGCCCTGCGGCACGCGGAGAGACCCAGTACTTC.

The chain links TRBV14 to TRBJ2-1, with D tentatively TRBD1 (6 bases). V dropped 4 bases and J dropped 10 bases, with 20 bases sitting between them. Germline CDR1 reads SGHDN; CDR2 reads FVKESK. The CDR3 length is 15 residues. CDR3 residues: CASSPLMGASKEQFF. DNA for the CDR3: TGTGCCAGCAGCCCTCTCATGGGGGCATCAAAGGAGCAGTTCTTC.

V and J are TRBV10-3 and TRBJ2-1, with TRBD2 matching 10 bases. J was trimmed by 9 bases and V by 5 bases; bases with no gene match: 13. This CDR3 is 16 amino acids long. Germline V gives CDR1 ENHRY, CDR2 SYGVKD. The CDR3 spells CAISNIAGGIGGEQFF. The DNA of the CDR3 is TGTGCCATCAGTAACATAGCGGGAGGCATCGGAGGTGAGCAGTTCTTC.

In nucleotides, the CDR3 is TGCAGTGCTAGACCCGGCGTAGGGACCCAGTACTTC. Amino acid sequence: CSARPGVGTQYF. The chain recombines TRBV20-1 with TRBJ2-5; D is unclear. Deletions cut 2 bases from V and 7 bases from J, with 11 bases between. This CDR3 is built from 12 residues. Germline assignment: CDR1 DFQATT and CDR2 SNEGSKA (reference sequence).

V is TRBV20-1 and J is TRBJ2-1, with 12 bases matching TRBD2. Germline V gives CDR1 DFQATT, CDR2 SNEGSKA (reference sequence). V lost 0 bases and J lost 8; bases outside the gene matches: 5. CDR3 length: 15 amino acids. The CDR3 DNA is TGCAGTGCTAGAGATGGTGCTAGCGGGAGGGATGAGCAGTTCTTC. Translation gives CSARDGASGRDEQFF.

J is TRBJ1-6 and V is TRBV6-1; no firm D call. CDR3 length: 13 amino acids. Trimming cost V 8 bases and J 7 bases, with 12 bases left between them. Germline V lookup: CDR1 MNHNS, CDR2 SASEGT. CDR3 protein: CASRDVRNSPLHF. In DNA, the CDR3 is TGTGCCAGCCGGGATGTTAGAAATTCACCCCTCCACTTT.

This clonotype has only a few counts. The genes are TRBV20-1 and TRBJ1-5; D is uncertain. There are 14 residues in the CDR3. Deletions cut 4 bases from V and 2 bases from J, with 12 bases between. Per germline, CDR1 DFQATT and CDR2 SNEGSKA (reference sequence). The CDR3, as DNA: TGCAGTGCTATGGAGTATGTGGGCAATCAGCCCCAGCATTTT. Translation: CSAMEYVGNQPQHF.

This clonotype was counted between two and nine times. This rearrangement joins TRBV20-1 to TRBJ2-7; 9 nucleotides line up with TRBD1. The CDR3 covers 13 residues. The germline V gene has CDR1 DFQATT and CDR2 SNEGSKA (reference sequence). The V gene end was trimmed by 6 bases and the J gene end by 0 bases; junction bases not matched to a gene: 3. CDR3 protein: CSAGTGPSYEQYF. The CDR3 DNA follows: TGCAGTGCGGGGACAGGGCCCTCCTACGAGCAGTACTTC.

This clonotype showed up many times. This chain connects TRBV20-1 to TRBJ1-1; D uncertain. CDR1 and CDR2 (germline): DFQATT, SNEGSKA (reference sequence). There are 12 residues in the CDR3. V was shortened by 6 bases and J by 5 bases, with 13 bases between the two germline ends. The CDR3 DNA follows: TGCAGTGCCTCGGGTGTGGGGACTGAAGCTTTCTTT. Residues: CSASGVGTEAFF.

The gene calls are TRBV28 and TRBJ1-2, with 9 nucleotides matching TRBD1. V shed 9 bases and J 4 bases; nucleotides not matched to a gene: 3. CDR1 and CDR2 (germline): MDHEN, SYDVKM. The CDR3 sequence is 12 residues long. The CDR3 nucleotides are TGTGCCAGTGGGACAGGGACCTATGGCTACACCTTC. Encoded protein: CASGTGTYGYTF.

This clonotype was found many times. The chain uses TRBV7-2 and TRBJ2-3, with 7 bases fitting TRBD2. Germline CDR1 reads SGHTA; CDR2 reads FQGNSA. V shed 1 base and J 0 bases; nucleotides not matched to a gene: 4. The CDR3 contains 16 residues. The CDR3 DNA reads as TGTGCCAGCAGCTTAGATCGCGGGGGTAGCACAGATACGCAGTATTTT. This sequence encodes CASSLDRGGSTDTQYF.

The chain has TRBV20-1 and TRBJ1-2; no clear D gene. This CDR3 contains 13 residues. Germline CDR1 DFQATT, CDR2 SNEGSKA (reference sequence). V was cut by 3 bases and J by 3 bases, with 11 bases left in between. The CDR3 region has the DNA TGCAGTGCTAGCTTAGAAAGGCACTATGGCTACACCTTC. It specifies CSASLERHYGYTF.

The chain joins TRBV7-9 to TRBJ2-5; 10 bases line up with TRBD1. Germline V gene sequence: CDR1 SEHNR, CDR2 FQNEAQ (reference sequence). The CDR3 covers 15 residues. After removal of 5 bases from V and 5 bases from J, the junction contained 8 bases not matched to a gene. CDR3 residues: CASSPQGQGKETQYF. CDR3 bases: TGTGCCAGCAGCCCGCAGGGACAGGGGAAGGAGACCCAGTACTTC.